This TCR beta chain was recorded in a study of metastatic and nonmetastatic thyroid tumors. As for the study in general: Repertoires from malignant and benign thyroid patients were compared across blood and tumor or nodule tissue. Overall study results and limits: Reportedly, malignant thyroid tumors had significantly higher TCR beta diversity than benign nodules, in blood and tumor.

As originally analysed: A papillary thyroid cancer distant-metastasis classifier was built from CDR3 differences across clinicopathological groups. TCRdb re-called the PCR reads via MiXCR. What appears here as the V and J calls and clone size reflects TCRdb's work, not the paper's. Seen here are a few thousand clones, 20% to 25% observed once, and the top ten hold roughly 22%. This clone was observed at least ten times. Its target is unknown. Trimming at V came to 4 bases and at J to 6 bases, leaving 5 bases not matched to a gene. Germline V CDR1 and CDR2: MNHEY, SMNVEV (reference sequence). CDR3 size: 16 residues. Among the patients, none had received any treatment before thyroid surgery.

Sequenced: tumor tissue. This clonotype was sampled from a male donor with papillary thyroid cancer or a benign thyroid nodule (not recorded which). Some clones in this sample may be carry-over from other donors' samples. The rearrangement links TRBV27 to TRBJ2-1; 14 nucleotides agree with TRBD2. For the CDR3, the DNA is TGTGCCAGCAGTTCCAGACTAGCGGGAGGGACCAATGAGCAGTTCTTC. Residues: CASSSRLAGGTNEQFF.